A single sample gave rise to the 19 T cell receptor beta chains below, sequenced in a study of T-cell reconstitution after alpha-beta-depleted transplantation in children. A library of TCRbeta sequences, prepared with unique molecular identifiers, was generated. Using its own MiXCR run on the PCR reads, TCRdb lists one record per CDR3 protein. This table holds around 250,000 distinct CDR3 sequences, roughly 23% found once. The material was PBMCs, obtained before TCRalphabeta/CD19-depleted stem cell transplant. The receptors shown here come from a girl aged 2 to 9 with Fanconi anemia, due to receive a stem cell transplant.

There are many counts of this clonotype. V and J are TRBV29-1 and TRBJ2-7; no clear D. The CDR3 has 12 residues. Trimming took 4 bases from V and 6 from J, leaving 13 bases between them. CDR1 and CDR2 (germline): SQVTM, ANQGSEA. The CDR3 protein is CSVGRMGFEQYF. DNA for the CDR3: TGCAGCGTTGGCCGCATGGGGTTCGAGCAGTACTTC.

The V call is TRBV4-1, the J call TRBJ2-7; 11 nucleotides line up with TRBD2. Germline trimming cut 3 bases from V and 4 bases from J; bases unmatched to any gene: 8. Germline V lookup: CDR1 MGHRA, CDR2 YSYEKL. The length of the CDR3 is 16 residues. This chain's CDR3 is CASSHRTSGRNYEQYF. The CDR3 nucleotides are TGCGCCAGCAGCCATCGAACTAGCGGGAGAAATTACGAGCAGTACTTC.

The CDR3 loop reads CASRDGNTGELFF. DNA of the CDR3: TGTGCCAGCAGGGACGGAAACACCGGGGAGCTGTTTTTT. This sequence joins TRBV6-5 and TRBJ2-2, with D hard to call. The V end was cut by 6 bases, the J end by 2 bases, with 7 bases between. Looked up from germline, CDR1 is MNHEY and CDR2 is SVGAGI. The CDR3 is 13 amino acids.

The rearrangement joins TRBV7-3 to TRBJ2-6; D ambiguous. The CDR3 covers 16 residues. The V gene's germline CDR1 is SGHTA and CDR2 FQGTGA. Trimming pared 5 bases from V and 0 bases from J, leaving 11 bases between. The CDR3 DNA follows: TGTGCCAGCAGCCCCCAAGCTCTCTCTGGGGCCAACGTCCTGACTTTC. Its translation is CASSPQALSGANVLTF.

This clonotype came up many times. This rearrangement joins TRBV15 to TRBJ1-5, with 7 bases lining up with TRBD1. The germline CDR1 and CDR2 sequences are LNHNV and YYDKDF (reference sequence). This CDR3 comprises 15 residues. The V and J ends lost 5 bases and 4 bases, in that order; junction bases with no gene match: 8. The CDR3 here is CATSLGQTGNQPQHF. In nucleotides, the CDR3 is TGTGCCACCAGCTTGGGACAGACGGGGAATCAGCCCCAGCATTTT.

This clonotype was found a few times. V usage is TRBV20-1 and J usage is TRBJ2-1; 14 positions agree with TRBD2. CDR3 length: 17 residues. Germline loops: CDR1 DFQATT, CDR2 SNEGSKA (reference sequence). With V trimmed by 3 bases and J by 2 bases, 6 bases remained unmatched. The CDR3 region has the DNA TGCAGTGCTAGGGGACTAGCGGGAGTTCTTACCTACAATGAGCAGTTCTTC. Amino acids: CSARGLAGVLTYNEQFF.

This chain links TRBV6-2 or TRBV6-3 with TRBJ2-5, with TRBD2 matching over 10 bases. The germline V gene has CDR1 MNHEY and CDR2 SVGEGT. This CDR3 contains 16 residues. The V and J ends lost 5 bases and 1 base, in that order; junction bases with no gene match: 7. The CDR3 nucleotides are TGTGCCAGCAGTCGCCTTAGCGGGGGGTCCCAAGAGACCCAGTACTTC. Amino acids: CASSRLSGGSQETQYF.

This clonotype was counted many times. The rearrangement links TRBV12-3 or TRBV12-4 to TRBJ2-2; 10 bases are shared with TRBD1. With V trimmed by 3 bases and J by 5 bases, 3 bases remained unmatched. This CDR3 is built from 15 residues. The DNA of the CDR3 is TGTGCCAGCAGTTTCGACAGGGGGCGGACCGGGGAGCTGTTTTTT. Translation gives CASSFDRGRTGELFF.

The chain carries TRBV20-1 and TRBJ2-3; the match to TRBD2 covers 9 bases. With 3 bases clipped from V and 0 bases from J, the junction kept 7 bases outside the gene matches. Germline CDR1 and CDR2: DFQATT and SNEGSKA (reference sequence). CDR3 length: 16 residues. CDR3 protein: CSASSAGGPSTDTQYF. The CDR3 DNA follows: TGCAGTGCTAGCAGTGCGGGGGGGCCGAGCACAGATACGCAGTATTTT.

A few counts support this clonotype. V is TRBV15 and J is TRBJ2-7; TRBD1 is a possible D gene (6 bases). Trimming shortened V by 0 bases and J by 2 bases, and 8 bases separated the two germline ends. This CDR3 has 14 residues. Germline CDR1 LNHNV, CDR2 YYDKDF (reference sequence). CDR3 loop: CATSRDHRAYEQYF. The CDR3 coding sequence is TGTGCCACCAGCAGAGATCACAGGGCCTACGAGCAGTACTTC. Complete variable domain (other parts from reference TRBV15 and TRBJ2-7): DAMVIQNPRYQVTQFGKPVTLSCSQTLNHNVMYWYQQKSSQAPKLLFHYYDKDFNNEADTPDNFQSRRPNTSFCFLDIRSPGLGDTAMYLCATSRDHRAYEQYFGPGTRLTVT.

This clonotype was detected many times. V and J are TRBV7-2 and TRBJ2-1; 10 bases map to TRBD2. Trimming at V came to 4 bases and at J to 1 base, leaving 4 bases not matched to a gene. CDR1 and CDR2 (germline): SGHTA, FQGNSA. This CDR3 spans 16 amino acids. Here the CDR3 reads CASSSAGGVSYNEQFF. CDR3 coding DNA: TGTGCCAGCAGCTCAGCGGGAGGGGTGTCCTACAATGAGCAGTTCTTC.

This clonotype was detected ten times or more. This CDR3 reads CSGAGTGASEQYF. The CDR3 DNA is TGCAGCGGTGCCGGGACAGGGGCAAGCGAGCAGTACTTC. The chain links TRBV29-1 to TRBJ2-7, with 10 positions matching TRBD1. CDR3 length equals 13 residues. V lost 7 bases, J lost 6 bases, and 9 bases stayed unmatched. The germline V gene has CDR1 SQVTM and CDR2 ANQGSEA.

V usage is TRBV6-1 and J usage is TRBJ2-5; the D call may be TRBD1 or TRBD2 (5 bases each). The CDR3 consists of 16 residues. The ends were cut back, 5 bases at V and 1 base at J, with 17 bases in the middle. Germline V CDR1 and CDR2: MNHNS, SASEGT. The CDR3 loop is CASSPARRDPQETQYF. The CDR3 DNA sequence: TGTGCCAGCAGTCCTGCCCGCCGGGACCCCCAAGAGACCCAGTACTTC.

There are a few counts of this clonotype. The chain carries TRBV29-1 and TRBJ2-7, with 8 bases identical to TRBD1. V was pared by 6 bases and J by 0 bases, with 4 bases of the junction left unmatched. The CDR3 has 13 amino acids. The germline V gene encodes CDR1 SQVTM and CDR2 ANQGSEA. In nucleotides, the CDR3 is TGCAGCGTACCGGGACAGGCCTCCTACGAGCAGTACTTC. Its translation: CSVPGQASYEQYF.

The CDR3 reads CASSSMTSTYEQYF. The CDR3 DNA is TGTGCCAGCAGCTCCATGACTAGCACCTACGAGCAGTACTTC. This chain links TRBV7-2 with TRBJ2-7, with 7 bases identical to TRBD2. CDR1 SGHTA and CDR2 FQGNSA come from the germline V gene. The CDR3 loop spans 14 amino acids. Germline trimming cut 4 bases from V and 2 bases from J; bases unmatched to any gene: 5.

Only a few counts were recorded for this clonotype. V gene TRBV7-8 combines with J gene TRBJ2-1; 8 bases map to TRBD2. CDR1 is SGHVS, CDR2 FQNEAQ, per germline. Losses at the gene ends were 3 bases for V and 16 bases for J; bases not matched to a gene: 8. This CDR3 comprises 12 residues. The CDR3 bases are TGTGCCAGCAGCTTCAGCGGGAGACACGGTTTCTTC. Protein sequence: CASSFSGRHGFF.

This clonotype appeared many times. The CDR3 sequence is CASTFGTRDNEQFF. CDR3 in DNA: TGTGCCAGCACTTTCGGGACTAGAGACAATGAGCAGTTCTTC. The chain joins TRBV12-3 or TRBV12-4 to TRBJ2-1; 8 positions match TRBD2. The length of the CDR3 is 14 residues. Trimming at V came to 7 bases and at J to 5 bases, leaving 7 bases not matched to a gene.

The chain recombines TRBV6-5 with TRBJ2-5, with 7 bases lining up with TRBD2. The CDR3 loop spans 16 amino acids. The germline CDR1 and CDR2 sequences are MNHEY and SVGAGI. Trimming took 2 bases from V and 4 from J; bases not matched to a gene: 10. Here the CDR3 reads CASSYRGGNGVETQYF. CDR3 nucleotides: TGTGCCAGCAGTTACCGGGGAGGGAACGGGGTAGAGACCCAGTACTTC.

This clonotype has just a few counts. The rearrangement uses TRBV29-1 and TRBJ2-2; D ambiguous. The CDR3 is made up of 13 amino acids. The germline V gene has CDR1 SQVTM and CDR2 ANQGSEA. The V and J ends lost 4 bases and 0 bases respectively, with 6 bases between them. This CDR3 reads CSVVSANTGELFF. CDR3 bases: TGCAGCGTTGTATCCGCGAACACCGGGGAGCTGTTTTTT.